The rows below give T cell receptor beta chains drawn from one sample of a study of human T cells and chemical hapten exposure. Using its own MiXCR run on the RACE reads, TCRdb lists one record per CDR3 protein. The table shows 190,000 or so distinct CDR3 sequences, with around 30% occurring only once. The specimen comprised whole blood, sampled in connection with sensitization to the hapten diphenylcyclopropenone (DPC). The receptor source for this set is a woman under 40 with alopecia areata. Some clones in this sample may be carry-over from other donors' samples. CDR3s include the opening cysteine and the closing phenylalanine or tryptophan. Each record gives: D gene, V gene, clone size, J gene, CDR3 DNA, CDR3 protein. D genes are given only for firm matches. Where a row states a size, it is once, few, many or the class of an expanded clone; other rows omit it.

>-|TRBV7-2|-|TRBJ1-2
TGTGCCAGAAGCTCCCGGGTAGACTGGCACGGCGGCTACACCTTC
CARSSRVDWHGGYTF
>-|TRBV27|-|TRBJ2-7
TGTGCCAGCAGTTGGACCGAGGGTAGCGAGCAGTACTTC
CASSWTEGSEQYF
>TRBD2|TRBV4-2|-|TRBJ2-4
TGTGCCAGCAGCCCGTCCGGGACTAGCGGGCTATCAGGCAAAAACATTCAGTACTTC
CASSPSGTSGLSGKNIQYF
>-|TRBV6-2/TRBV6-3|few|TRBJ1-1
TGTGCCAGCAGTTACAACAGGGTAACTGAAGCTTTCTTT
CASSYNRVTEAFF
>TRBD1|TRBV12-3/TRBV12-4|few|TRBJ1-5
TGTGCCAGCAGTCCCAGACAGGGAACGGGTGGCAATCAGCCCCAGCATTTT
CASSPRQGTGGNQPQHF
>-|TRBV20-1|-|TRBJ1-1
TGCAGTAGTACGAGGCGGGAGAACACTGAAGCTTTCTTT
CSSTRRENTEAFF
>TRBD2|TRBV2|-|TRBJ2-1
TGTGCCAGCAGTACACTAGCGGAGCAGTTCTTC
CASSTLAEQFF
>TRBD1|TRBV28|few|TRBJ1-6
TGTGCCAGCAGGGGACAGGGTTCACCCCTCCACTTT
CASRGQGSPLHF
>-|TRBV6-2/TRBV6-3|few|TRBJ1-5
TGTGCCAGCAGTAGGGCGGTTTGGGTGACGGATCAGCCCCAGCATTTT
CASSRAVWVTDQPQHF
>-|TRBV7-2|-|TRBJ2-5
TGTGCCAGCAGCCCGGGGAGGGGGGCGCGACAAGAGACCCAGTACTTC
CASSPGRGARQETQYF
>TRBD2|TRBV28|-|TRBJ2-3
TGTGCCAGCAGTTTAAGCGGGACCGGACCAGATACGCAGTATTTT
CASSLSGTGPDTQYF
>-|TRBV20-1|-|TRBJ2-3
TGCAGTGCCCCCTCGGCAGGGGGCACAGATACGCAGTATTTT
CSAPSAGGTDTQYF
>-|TRBV6-5|-|TRBJ2-7
TGTGCCAGCAGTTATCGGGTGCAGGAGAGATACGAGCAGTACTTC
CASSYRVQERYEQYF
>-|TRBV28|few|TRBJ2-1
TGTGCCAGCAGTTTGCTTGGCAATGAGCAGTTCTTC
CASSLLGNEQFF
>-|TRBV11-3|-|TRBJ2-1
TGTGCCAGCAGTCACCTGGGGGCTAGCGCCTACAATGAGCAGTTCTTC
CASSHLGASAYNEQFF
>-|TRBV5-5|few|TRBJ2-5
TGTGCCAGCAGCTTGGTCCGGCAGGTACAAGAGACCCAGTACTTC
CASSLVRQVQETQYF
>TRBD2|TRBV7-3|few|TRBJ2-1
TGTGCCAGCAGTTTGGGAAGCGGGGGGGCCTACAATGAGCAGTTCTTC
CASSLGSGGAYNEQFF
>-|TRBV6-5|-|TRBJ2-6
TGTGCCAGCAGCTATCACAGGGCTGGGGCCAACGTCCTGACTTTC
CASSYHRAGANVLTF
>-|TRBV7-2|-|TRBJ2-1
TGTGCCAGCAGCTTATCGGGGGACTCCTACAATGAGCAGTTCTTC
CASSLSGDSYNEQFF
>-|TRBV5-1|few|TRBJ1-2
TGCGCCAGCAGCTTGGATGGGGGTCTGGAAACCTTC
CASSLDGGLETF
>TRBD1|TRBV10-3|-|TRBJ1-3
TGTGCCACTACCGGTGGGACAGTAGGAAACACCATATATTTT
CATTGGTVGNTIYF
>TRBD2|TRBV6-2/TRBV6-3|-|TRBJ2-7
TGTGCCAGCAGCCTGACTAGCTACCACGAGCAGTACTTC
CASSLTSYHEQYF
>-|TRBV29-1|-|TRBJ2-5
TGCAGCGTTGCGAGGGAGCAAGAGACCCAGTACTTC
CSVAREQETQYF
>-|TRBV7-7|-|TRBJ2-5
TGTGCTAGCAGCTTGAGGGTCCAAGAGACCCAGTACTTC
CASSLRVQETQYF
>TRBD2|TRBV29-1|few|TRBJ2-5
TGCAGCGTCGGGACTAGCACCGAGACCCAGTACTTC
CSVGTSTETQYF
>-|TRBV3-1|-|TRBJ1-5
TGTGCCAGCAGCCAAGACGGGCTCAGGAGCAATCAGCCCCAGCATTTT
CASSQDGLRSNQPQHF
>-|TRBV20-1|-|TRBJ2-3
TGCAGTGCTAGAAGGGGAGTCCTAGATACGCAGTATTTT
CSARRGVLDTQYF
>-|TRBV12-3/TRBV12-4|many|TRBJ2-1
TGTGCCAGCAGTTCGACTAGAACCGGTGAGCAGTTCTTC
CASSSTRTGEQFF
>TRBD2|TRBV28|-|TRBJ2-7
TGTGCCAGCAGTCCGCCGGGGACTAGCGGGACCTACGAGCAGTACTTC
CASSPPGTSGTYEQYF
>TRBD1|TRBV6-5|-|TRBJ1-5
TGTGCCAGCAGCCTACAGGGGTATGGCAATCAGCCCCAGCATTTT
CASSLQGYGNQPQHF
>-|TRBV20-1|few|TRBJ2-1
TGCAGTGCCAGACTAGTGGGCAATGAGCAGTTCTTC
CSARLVGNEQFF
>-|TRBV28|-|TRBJ1-1
TGTGCCAGCAGTTTACTCCAGGGGCGGACTGAAGCTTTCTTT
CASSLLQGRTEAFF
>-|TRBV3-1|-|TRBJ2-1
TGTGCCAGCAGCCAAAGCTCGCCCTCCTACAATGAGCAGTTCTTC
CASSQSSPSYNEQFF
>-|TRBV3-1|once|TRBJ1-1
TGTGCCAGCAGCCTGGTTGAGGGGGAAGCTTTCTTT
CASSLVEGEAFF
>-|TRBV29-1|-|TRBJ1-2
TGCAGAGCCGGCCCAGGGGAAGACTATGGCTACACCTTC
CRAGPGEDYGYTF
>TRBD1|TRBV28|few|TRBJ1-5
TGTGCCAGCAGCCCTTGGACAGGGGGCTTAGGACAGCCCCAGCATTTT
CASSPWTGGLGQPQHF
>TRBD1|TRBV28|few|TRBJ1-4
TGTGCCAGCAGTCTACCGACAGGGGGTAATGAAAAACTGTTTTTT
CASSLPTGGNEKLFF
>-|TRBV6-2/TRBV6-3|-|TRBJ2-6
TGTGCCAGCAGTATGCGAGCCAACGTCCTGACTTTC
CASSMRANVLTF
>-|TRBV5-1|-|TRBJ1-3
TGCGCCAGCAGCGACAACCCCGGAGGAAACACCATATATTTT
CASSDNPGGNTIYF
>-|TRBV10-2|few|TRBJ1-1
TGCGCCAGCAGTGAGTCACGGGACGGCAACACTGAAGCTTTCTTT
CASSESRDGNTEAFF
>-|TRBV25-1|-|TRBJ1-1
TGTGCCAGCAGCGGGAGTCCAAACACTGAAGCTTTCTTT
CASSGSPNTEAFF
>-|TRBV29-1|once|TRBJ2-1
TGCAGCGTGGGAGGTAGCTCCTACAATGAGCAGTTCTTC
CSVGGSSYNEQFF
>TRBD2|TRBV5-1|-|TRBJ2-3
TGCGCCAGCAGCCAGGGACTAGCGCAAGATACGCAGTATTTT
CASSQGLAQDTQYF
>-|TRBV7-2|few|TRBJ2-7
TGTGCCAGCAGCGTGGAACTCTACGAGCAGTACTTC
CASSVELYEQYF
>-|TRBV5-1|-|TRBJ2-7
TGCGCCAGCAGCCCGGCAGGGGTAGTTTACGAGCAGTACTTC
CASSPAGVVYEQYF
>TRBD1|TRBV5-4|-|TRBJ1-2
TGTGCCAGCAGCTTGCCCCGACAGGGGTCGGACTATGGCTACACCTTC
CASSLPRQGSDYGYTF
>-|TRBV5-1|-|TRBJ1-2
TGCGCCAGCAGCTTGGACGGTGAAGTCACCTTC
CASSLDGEVTF
>-|TRBV20-1|-|TRBJ2-3
TGCAGTGCTAGAGACCCCGGGGGCACAGATACGCAGTATTTT
CSARDPGGTDTQYF
>-|TRBV7-6|few|TRBJ2-3
TGTGCCAGCAGTCCCCAGGACGGGTCAACTAGCACAGATACGCAGTATTTT
CASSPQDGSTSTDTQYF
>TRBD2|TRBV11-2|few|TRBJ2-3
TGTGCCAGCAGCTTAGCAGCGGGGGTAGTGGGTGGGCCGCAGTATTTT
CASSLAAGVVGGPQYF
>TRBD2|TRBV4-2|-|TRBJ2-3
TGTGCCAGCAGCCAAGAGATCGGGATCCTAGCGGTAGATACGCAGTATTTT
CASSQEIGILAVDTQYF